This TCR beta chain was observed in a study of cytomegalovirus exposure and HLA in healthy donors. General study findings and limits: Sequencing likely generated an artifact that appeared as a cluster of highly shared sequence variants. In a later analysis, HLA-associated beta chains showed higher expansion and lower generation probabilities than comparable chains. V- and J-gene trimming in TCR beta was tied to a missense DCLRE1C variant by an analysis performed later.

This clone was counted a single time. The antigen remains undetermined. There are 14 residues in the CDR3. The V end lost 1 base, the J end lost 5 bases, and 11 bases lay between the germline ends. Per germline, CDR1 SGHRS and CDR2 YFSETQ. Primers for the PCR totalled 60 Vbeta and 13 Jbeta. Generated by immunoSEQ multiplex PCR, the TCRdb table keeps only in-frame clones and is missing some. This sample carries some 130,000 clones, about 72% of them seen once, and the ten largest clones take around 1.6%. This chain connects TRBV5-1 to TRBJ2-3; D perhaps matches TRBD2 (5 bases). The clonotype was recovered from a female donor in good health and CMV-seronegative. Sequencing input: PBMCs. CDR3 sequence (DNA): TGCGCCAGCAGCTTGCCAGGTAGCGAAGATACGCAGTATTTT. This gives the protein CASSLPGSEDTQYF.